This T cell receptor (beta chain) was sequenced during a study of spatial heterogeneity in lung cancer. The CDR3 contains 14 residues. Trimming cost V 9 bases and J 5 bases, with 20 bases left between them. Germline-derived CDR1 and CDR2 are SGHTA and FQGNSA. TCRdb ran MiXCR on the 5' RACE reads and lists one entry per CDR3 protein. Counted here are around 45,000 distinct CDR3 sequences, roughly 20% occurring once; the ten biggest clones make up approximately 6.8%. Time point noted: blood at routine non-recurrence follow-up after resection. This TCR derives from a female donor with early-stage non-small cell lung cancer. This specimen consisted of PBMCs, obtained at follow-up. The J gene is TRBJ2-7, the V gene TRBV7-2, with D possibly matching TRBD2 (6 bases). CDR3 loop: CASIKLGGSDEQYF. The CDR3 nucleotides are TGTGCCAGTATCAAATTGGGAGGTAGTGACGAGCAGTACTTC.